This T cell receptor (beta chain) was recovered during a study of regulatory T cells in long-lasting Graves disease. Described time point: newly diagnosed GD, antithyroid drugs for less than 3 months. The TCR library was prepared using RNA isolated from PBMCs. CDR3-region Arm-PCR and iRepertoire HTBI primers produced the TCR beta libraries. Each CDR3 protein is one row after TCRdb ran MiXCR on the multiplex PCR reads. The table lists under 800,000 distinct CDR3 sequences, approximately 15% of them singletons. These data were also filed under a second study, of T cells in Graves' hyperthyroidism and ophthalmopathy.

The sequence derives from a woman aged 25 to 39 with Graves disease. The sequencing here drew on peripheral blood mononuclear cells (PBMCs), taken at new diagnosis, from a patient treated with antithyroid drugs.

DNA for the CDR3: TGCAGCGTAGTCTCAAGAGCGGGAGGGACCTACGAGCAGTACTTC. It codes for CSVVSRAGGTYEQYF. This chain connects TRBV29-1 to TRBJ2-7, with 10 bases that match TRBD2. V was clipped by 6 bases and J by 2 bases; unmatched bases: 10. The CDR3 runs 15 residues. CDR1 and CDR2 (germline): SQVTM, ANQGSEA.